This is a list of T cell receptor beta chains from one sample in a study of untreated major depressive disorder. Produced via immunoSEQ multiplex PCR; TCRdb's table is partial and in-frame only. Of some 13,000 clones listed, 80% to 95% are singletons. The specimen sequenced was CD4+ T cells from PBMCs. All receptors come from a woman in her twenties or thirties with major depressive disorder. CDR3s include the opening cysteine and the closing phenylalanine or tryptophan. D genes are given only for firm matches. A row's size may be missing; if present it is once, few, many or a size class.

j_gene,d_gene,abundance,v_gene,CDR3nt,CDR3aa
TRBJ2-6,.,.,TRBV30,TGTAACCTAAGCTCTGGGGCCAACGTCCTGACTTTC,CNLSSGANVLTF
TRBJ1-2,TRBD1,.,TRBV29-1,TGCAGCGTTGGACAGGGTCCCTATGGCTACACCTTC,CSVGQGPYGYTF
TRBJ2-5,TRBD1,.,TRBV7-7,TGTGCTAGCAGTTGGGGACAGGGGGCCGGGGAGACCCAGTACTTC,CASSWGQGAGETQYF
TRBJ1-1,.,once,TRBV12-5,TGTGCTAGTGCACGGGGGGGGAACACTGAAGCTTTCTTT,CASARGGNTEAFF
TRBJ1-4,TRBD1,.,TRBV29-1,TGCAGCGTGACAGGGGGCAAGGTTGAAAAACTGTTTTTT,CSVTGGKVEKLFF
TRBJ2-6,.,.,TRBV4-1,TGCGCCAGCAGCCGTGGACAACCCGGGGCCAACGTCCTGACTTTC,CASSRGQPGANVLTF
TRBJ2-1,.,few,TRBV30,TGTGCCTGGAGTGTGGACAGCTACAATGAGCAGTTCTTC,CAWSVDSYNEQFF
TRBJ1-3,.,.,TRBV7-9,TGTGCCAGCAGCTTAGATTCACGGAGCTCTGGAAACACCATATATTTT,CASSLDSRSSGNTIYF
TRBJ2-2,.,.,TRBV27,TGTGCCAGCAGTCGGGCCAACACCGGGGAGCTGTTTTTT,CASSRANTGELFF
TRBJ2-1,.,.,TRBV11-1,TGTGCCAGCCGCCGGGACTCCACCAACAATGAGCAGTTCTTC,CASRRDSTNNEQFF
TRBJ2-1,TRBD2,.,TRBV10-1,TGCGCCAGCAGCCCGGGACTAGTGGGGGAGCAGTTCTTC,CASSPGLVGEQFF
TRBJ2-1,TRBD2,.,TRBV7-9,TGTGCCAGCAGCTTAGGACTAGCTGCTACCTACAATGAGCAGTTCTTC,CASSLGLAATYNEQFF
TRBJ2-3,.,.,TRBV29-1,TGCAGCGGTGATGGGGGTGAGGTCGGAGATACGCAGTATTTT,CSGDGGEVGDTQYF
TRBJ1-2,.,few,TRBV5-6,TGTGCCAGCAGCCCCCAGTATAAAGACTATGGCTACACCTTC,CASSPQYKDYGYTF
TRBJ2-7,TRBD1,.,TRBV6-1,TGTGCCAGCAGGGACAGGGGGCGCACGTTAGAGCAGTACTTC,CASRDRGRTLEQYF
TRBJ1-1,.,.,TRBV6-6,TGTGCCAGCAGTCTCGGACTGGCCACTGAAGCTTTCTTT,CASSLGLATEAFF
TRBJ1-2,TRBD1,.,TRBV29-1,TGCAGCGTTGATCCTGGGACAGCATCTAGTATAAACTATGGCTACACCTTC,CSVDPGTASSINYGYTF
TRBJ2-3,.,.,TRBV2,TGTGCCAGCAGTTGGACTACCAGGGATACGCAGTATTTT,CASSWTTRDTQYF
TRBJ2-2,TRBD2,.,TRBV5-4,TGTGCCAGCAGCTTCAGCGGGACCGAAGCCGGGGAGCTGTTTTTT,CASSFSGTEAGELFF
TRBJ2-5,.,.,TRBV5-6,TGTGCCAGCAGCTCCAGACTAATAAAAGAGACCCAGTACTTC,CASSSRLIKETQYF